This T cell receptor beta chain was profiled in a study of blood T cell repertoires in COVID-19. Study as a whole: PBMCs, B-cell-depleted T cells, or T cells were the source of the cDNA or gDNA that made up the material.

Methods used by the authors: Estimation of nucleated cell counts relied on the amplification of reference gene primers. Only in-frame clones appear in the TCRdb table, and some are missing; sequencing was by immunoSEQ multiplex PCR. That table furnishes V, J and clone size, whereas the DNA furnished D and trimming. Of 150,000 to 200,000 clones listed, 60% to 80% were seen once; the top ten hold 17%. This CDR3 spans 15 amino acids. The germline V and J ends were trimmed by 1 base and 1 base, with 5 bases remaining between them. The germline CDR1 and CDR2 sequences are KGHSH and LQKENI. The receptor comes from a man aged 55 to 70 with active or convalescent COVID-19. Sequencing was done on a sample of peripheral blood. The chain is built from TRBV18 and TRBJ2-6; D is possibly TRBD1 (5 bases). The CDR3 bases are TGTGCCAGCTCACCACAGGGGTCTGGGGCCAACGTCCTGACTTTC. It is translated as CASSPQGSGANVLTF.